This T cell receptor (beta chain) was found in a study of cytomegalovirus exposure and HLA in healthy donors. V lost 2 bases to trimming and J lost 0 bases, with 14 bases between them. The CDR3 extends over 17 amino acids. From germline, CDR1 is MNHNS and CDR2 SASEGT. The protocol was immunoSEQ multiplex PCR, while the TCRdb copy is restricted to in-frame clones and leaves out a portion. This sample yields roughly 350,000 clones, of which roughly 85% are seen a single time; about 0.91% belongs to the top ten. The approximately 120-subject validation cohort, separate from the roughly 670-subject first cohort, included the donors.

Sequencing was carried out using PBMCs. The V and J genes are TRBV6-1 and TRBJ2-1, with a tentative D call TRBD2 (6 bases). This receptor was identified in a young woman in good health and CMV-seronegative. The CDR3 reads CASSETEGISSYNEQFF. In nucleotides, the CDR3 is TGTGCCAGCAGTGAAACGGAGGGGATAAGCTCCTACAATGAGCAGTTCTTC.